The 4 T cell receptor beta chains in this list originate from one sample, sequenced in a study. TCRdb recomputed calls from the RT-PCR reads with MiXCR, one row per CDR3 protein. The sample includes about 680,000 distinct CDR3 sequences, over 12% of them seen just once. The sequenced sample was memory CD4+ T cells from blood. All receptors come from a female donor in good health, serving as a healthy control.

This clonotype was picked up many times. V usage is TRBV12-3 or TRBV12-4 and J usage is TRBJ1-5, with D possibly matching TRBD1 (5 bases). Trimming removed 3 bases from V and 3 bases from J, with 18 bases in between. The CDR3 has 17 amino acids. In nucleotides, the CDR3 is TGTGCCAGCAGTTTTTCTGGGGGACGGGGGACCAATCAGCCCCAGCATTTT. It yields the protein CASSFSGGRGTNQPQHF.

This clonotype was recorded many times. The chain employs TRBV15 and TRBJ1-5; D not certain. Trimming left V 0 bases short and J 6 bases short, with 6 bases between. In germline, CDR1 is LNHNV, CDR2 YYDKDF (reference sequence). The CDR3 totals 13 residues. The CDR3 DNA sequence: TGTGCCACCAGCAGAGATGAAGGTCAGCCCCAGCATTTT. It specifies CATSRDEGQPQHF. Combining the CDR3 with reference TRBV15 and TRBJ1-5 gives the whole variable domain DAMVIQNPRYQVTQFGKPVTLSCSQTLNHNVMYWYQQKSSQAPKLLFHYYDKDFNNEADTPDNFQSRRPNTSFCFLDIRSPGLGDTAMYLCATSRDEGQPQHFGDGTRLSIL.

This clonotype has just a few counts. The V gene is TRBV20-1, the J gene TRBJ1-4; D ambiguous. There are 12 residues in the CDR3. Germline V lookup: CDR1 DFQATT, CDR2 SNEGSKA (reference sequence). CDR3 in DNA: TGCGGATGTGGGGTAGCTAATGAAAAACTGTTTTTT. It specifies CGCGVANEKLFF.

This clonotype has only a few counts. The V gene is TRBV11-2, the J gene TRBJ2-1; a weak D match, TRBD1 (5 bases). Trimming removed 4 bases at V and 10 bases at J, with 11 bases between. The CDR3 loop spans 12 amino acids. Germline loops: CDR1 SGHAT, CDR2 FQNNGV. The CDR3 bases are TGTGCCAGCAGCTCCTCAGGGCGGGAGCAGTTCTTC. It yields the protein CASSSSGREQFF.